These 9 T cell receptor beta chains originate from one sample sequenced in a study of blood T cell repertoires in COVID-19. Assay used: immunoSEQ multiplex PCR; TCRdb lists only in-frame clones, some missing. The sample shows 45,000 to 55,000 clones, 70% to 90% of them seen only once. Material for sequencing was peripheral blood. The source of these receptors is a man in his 70s with active COVID-19.

This clone appeared once. The rearrangement links TRBV18 to TRBJ2-2; 7 bases match TRBD1. The CDR3 contains 16 residues. The ends lost 4 bases at V and 0 bases at J; junction bases unmatched: 5. Germline CDR1 reads KGHSH; CDR2 reads LQKENI. The CDR3: CASSHSTGPNTGELFF. The CDR3 DNA reads TGTGCCAGCTCACACTCGACAGGGCCGAACACCGGGGAGCTGTTTTTT.

This clone was recorded once. The rearrangement uses TRBV5-1 and TRBJ2-3; D is uncertain. The V gene's germline CDR1 is SGHRS and CDR2 YFSETQ. Trimming removed 0 bases at V and 7 bases at J, with 15 bases between. The CDR3 length is 15 residues. CDR3 residues: CASSLELGRMNTQYF. CDR3 DNA sequence: TGCGCCAGCAGCTTGGAACTCGGCAGGATGAATACGCAGTATTTT.

The chain combines TRBV12-3 or TRBV12-4 with TRBJ2-7; the D gene is possibly TRBD2 (5 bases). V was trimmed by 9 bases and J by 7 bases, leaving 16 bases between them. The CDR3 is 12 residues long. As DNA, the CDR3 is TGTGCCAGTGGTTCGACGGGGTGGGAGCAGTACTTC. Encoded protein: CASGSTGWEQYF.

This chain links TRBV27 with TRBJ1-1, with a tentative D call TRBD1 (6 bases). Germline V gene sequence: CDR1 MNHEY, CDR2 SMNVEV (reference sequence). Between the trimmed V and J ends, which lost 5 bases and 3 bases, there was a span of 16 bases. The CDR3 length is 15 residues. In nucleotides, the CDR3 is TGTGCCAGCAGTAGGGGGGGCGCGCCGGACACTGAAGCTTTCTTT. Protein product: CASSRGGAPDTEAFF.

The V call is TRBV6-2 or TRBV6-3, the J call TRBJ2-2, with a possible D match to TRBD1 (5 bases). V lost 5 bases and J lost 3, with 13 bases in between. The length of the CDR3 is 15 residues. CDR1 and CDR2 from the germline V gene are MNHEY and SVGEGT. The CDR3 nucleotides read TGTGCCAGCAGTACCTCAGGGCCCCACACCGGGGAGCTGTTTTTT. This encodes CASSTSGPHTGELFF.

The V gene is TRBV19, the J gene TRBJ1-5, with D hard to call. V was cut by 6 bases and J by 3 bases, with 9 bases left in between. This CDR3 is 13 amino acids long. Germline values: CDR1 LNHDA, CDR2 SQIVND (reference sequence). CDR3 residues: CASRSGLNQPQHF. The CDR3 nucleotides are TGTGCCAGTAGGTCAGGACTCAATCAGCCCCAGCATTTT.

This chain uses TRBV10-3 with TRBJ1-1, with 9 bases that match TRBD1. The germline V gene has CDR1 ENHRY and CDR2 SYGVKD. The CDR3 length is 13 residues. J gave up 3 bases and V 7 bases, and 3 bases lay outside the gene matches. The CDR3 spells CAIIGQGYTEAFF. The CDR3 DNA is TGTGCCATCATCGGACAGGGGTACACTGAAGCTTTCTTT.

This chain connects TRBV4-3 to TRBJ1-5, with a possible D match to TRBD1 (6 bases). Trimming pared 1 base from V and 6 bases from J, leaving 13 bases between. Germline V lookup: CDR1 LGHNA, CDR2 YSLEER. CDR3 length: 15 residues. CDR3 region: CASSQGVGGVQPQHF. The CDR3 DNA sequence: TGCGCCAGCAGCCAAGGGGTAGGGGGTGTTCAGCCCCAGCATTTT.

The chain carries TRBV6-5 and TRBJ1-5, with D perhaps matching TRBD1 (6 bases). V lost 4 bases to trimming and J lost 7 bases, with 11 bases between them. This CDR3 is built from 13 residues. The germline V gene has CDR1 MNHEY and CDR2 SVGAGI. CDR3 in amino acids: CASSLQGSQPQHF. CDR3 sequence (DNA): TGTGCCAGCAGTTTACAGGGAAGCCAGCCCCAGCATTTT.